Ten or more counts support the clone carrying this TCR beta chain. Its cognate antigen is unknown. This sample is drawn from a study of CD8 T cells in ankylosing spondylitis. Quantitative 5'-RACE with molecular barcodes was used to make the TCR beta libraries. TCRdb called the 5' RACE reads again in MiXCR, with one record for every CDR3 protein. The sample lists some 30,000 distinct CDR3 sequences; roughly 6.8% were seen once. The CDR3 is 20 residues long. Germline loops: CDR1 DFQATT, CDR2 SNEGSKA (reference sequence). Trimming cost V 0 bases and J 0 bases; bases outside gene matches: 15. Findings and caveats of the study: It appeared that ankylosing spondylitis blood was characterized by a TCR beta motif of several highly homologous variants. The authors reported significant enrichment of disease-linked clones in matched ankylosing spondylitis synovial fluid.

This TCR derives from a male donor with ankylosing spondylitis or in good health (not recorded which). The V call is TRBV20-1, the J call TRBJ2-2; TRBD2 matches 8 bases. The sequencing sample was made of blood, either unsorted or a sorted T cell fraction (not recorded which). The CDR3 DNA is TGCAGTGCTAGAGATCCATCGTGGTCTGCGACTAGCGCGAACACCGGGGAGCTGTTTTTT. The encoded protein is CSARDPSWSATSANTGELFF.